This passage covers 32 T cell receptor beta chains from one sample sequenced in a study of T cell responses to AZD1222 COVID-19 vaccine. The repertoire was sequenced with immunoSEQ multiplex PCR; TCRdb's copy has only in-frame clones and lacks some. The data contain some 120,000 clones, approximately 83% of them seen just once; the ten biggest clones take up roughly 9%. Sequences were derived from peripheral blood, sampled on day 0 of AZD1222 vaccination. The receptors come from an adult in good health.

This clone was counted between two and nine times. The rearrangement uses TRBV14 and TRBJ1-6; no reliable D call. In germline, CDR1 is SGHDN, CDR2 FVKESK. V was pared by 6 bases and J by 7 bases, with 10 bases between. The CDR3 covers 13 residues. The DNA of the CDR3 is TGTGCCAGCAGTCGGACGGAAAATTCACCCCTCCACTTT. This sequence encodes CASSRTENSPLHF. The whole variable domain, remainder taken from reference TRBV14 and TRBJ1-6, is EAGVTQFPSHSVIEKGQTVTLRCDPISGHDNLYWYRRVMGKEIKFLLHFVKESKQDESGMPNNRFLAERTGGTYSTLKVQPAELEDSGVYFCASSRTENSPLHFGNGTRLTVT.

The rearrangement joins TRBV28 to TRBJ2-1; perhaps TRBD2 as D (6 bases). The germline V gene encodes CDR1 MDHEN and CDR2 SYDVKM. The CDR3 length is 14 residues. Deletions cut 2 bases from V and 8 bases from J, with 13 bases between. CDR3 loop: CASSLGGRGDEQFF. DNA for the CDR3: TGTGCCAGCAGTTTAGGGGGGAGAGGCGATGAGCAGTTCTTC.

This clone has a single count. V gene TRBV24-1 combines with J gene TRBJ2-7; TRBD1 agrees at 8 bases. V trimming: 4 bases; J trimming: 6 bases; junction bases outside the gene matches: 4. Germline CDR1 and CDR2: KGHDR and SFDVKD. The CDR3 has 13 amino acids. This chain's CDR3 is CATSEGDRREQYF. The CDR3 DNA reads TGTGCCACCAGTGAGGGGGACAGGCGCGAGCAGTACTTC.

The chain joins TRBV27 to TRBJ1-3; the match to TRBD1 covers 9 bases. The junction had 5 bases not matched to a gene; V was cut back by 5 bases and J by 0 bases. Germline V gives CDR1 MNHEY, CDR2 SMNVEV (reference sequence). The length of the CDR3 is 16 residues. CDR3 loop: CASSTGGPRSGNTIYF. The CDR3, as DNA: TGTGCCAGCAGTACAGGGGGCCCTCGCTCTGGAAACACCATATATTTT.

The rearrangement joins TRBV24-1 to TRBJ2-1; 9 bases are shared with TRBD1. The CDR3 is 14 amino acids. The V gene end was trimmed by 8 bases and the J gene end by 5 bases; junction bases not matched to a gene: 6. Germline values: CDR1 KGHDR, CDR2 SFDVKD. The CDR3 protein is CATMKQGADNEQFF. The CDR3 DNA sequence: TGTGCCACCATGAAACAGGGGGCAGACAATGAGCAGTTCTTC.

The genes are TRBV5-5 and TRBJ2-7; tentative D call: TRBD1 (6 bases). Germline-derived CDR1 and CDR2 are SGHKS and YYEKEE (reference sequence). Trimming left V 7 bases short and J 2 bases short, with 16 bases between. The CDR3 loop spans 14 amino acids. The CDR3: CASLSGTYAYEQYF. DNA of the CDR3: TGTGCCAGCCTTTCCGGGACATACGCCTACGAGCAGTACTTC.

The chain links TRBV28 to TRBJ1-4, with 10 nucleotides matching TRBD1. The CDR3 is made up of 16 amino acids. After removal of 7 bases from V and 5 bases from J, the junction contained 10 bases not matched to a gene. Germline CDR1 reads MDHEN; CDR2 reads SYDVKM. This CDR3 reads CASIPGGGQGNEKLFF. The CDR3 bases are TGTGCCAGCATCCCCGGGGGGGGACAGGGGAATGAAAAACTGTTTTTT. Combining the CDR3 with reference TRBV28 and TRBJ1-4 gives the whole variable domain DVKVTQSSRYLVKRTGEKVFLECVQDMDHENMFWYRQDPGLGLRLIYFSYDVKMKEKGDIPEGYSVSREKKERFSLILESASTNQTSMYLCASIPGGGQGNEKLFFGSGTQLSVL.

The chain recombines TRBV5-6 with TRBJ1-5; D not certain. The CDR3 has 12 amino acids. Germline V gene lookup returns CDR1 SGHDT and CDR2 YYEEEE. Trimming pared 0 bases from V and 6 bases from J, leaving 4 bases between. CDR3 DNA: TGTGCCAGCAGCTTGGGGGTTCAGCCCCAGCATTTT. Translating it yields CASSLGVQPQHF.

The chain joins TRBV3-1 (or the pseudogene TRBV3-2) to TRBJ1-2; D remains ambiguous. V shed 1 base and J shed 7 bases, with 10 bases lying between them. The length of the CDR3 is 13 residues. Germline lookup yields CDR1 LGHDT and CDR2 YNNKEL (reference sequence). CDR3 amino acids: CASSQVRRGGYTF. CDR3 DNA sequence: TGTGCCAGCAGCCAAGTCCGCCGCGGTGGCTACACCTTC.

V is TRBV5-4 and J is TRBJ2-7; TRBD1 matches 7 bases. Germline CDR1 and CDR2: SGHNT and YYREEE (reference sequence). The J segment lost 3 bases and the V segment lost 0 bases, leaving 3 bases of the junction unmatched. This CDR3 is 14 amino acids long. The CDR3 bases are TGTGCCAGCAGCTTGGGAGGGGGCTTCTACGAGCAGTACTTC. Its protein is CASSLGGGFYEQYF.

The chain is built from TRBV21-1 and TRBJ2-7. TRBV21-1 is marked as a pseudogene. The CDR3 consists of 16 residues. CDR3 amino acids: CASSAKGSPFRYEQYF. The CDR3 bases are TGTGCCAGCAGCGCAAAAGGTTCTCCTTTTAGGTACGAGCAGTACTTC.

V usage is TRBV4-2 and J usage is TRBJ1-6; 12 bases align to TRBD1. The germline V gene encodes CDR1 LGHNA and CDR2 YNFKEQ. J gave up 8 bases and V 1 base, and 9 bases lay outside the gene matches. The CDR3 spans 18 residues. The CDR3 here is CASSQVGGTGGADSPLHF. The DNA for the CDR3 is TGTGCCAGCAGCCAAGTCGGGGGGACAGGGGGCGCGGATTCACCCCTCCACTTT.

A single count supports this clone. This chain joins TRBV3-1 (or the pseudogene TRBV3-2) and TRBJ2-7; D remains ambiguous. Germline CDR1 is LGHDT and CDR2 is YNNKEL (reference sequence). This CDR3 has 15 residues. Trimming shortened V by 0 bases and J by 7 bases, and 16 bases separated the two germline ends. CDR3 coding DNA: TGTGCCAGCAGCCAAGAAGTAAACACGGGCTTTGAGCAGTACTTC. Translating gives CASSQEVNTGFEQYF.

The gene calls are TRBV18 and TRBJ2-5; D call uncertain. The length of the CDR3 is 11 residues. The V end lost 2 bases, the J end lost 4 bases, and 2 bases lay between the germline ends. The germline gives CDR1 KGHSH, CDR2 LQKENI. The CDR3 loop reads CASSPGETQYF. The CDR3 region has the DNA TGTGCCAGCTCACCAGGAGAGACCCAGTACTTC.

This rearrangement joins TRBV5-1 to TRBJ2-2; the D call may be TRBD1 or TRBD2 (5 bases each). With 5 bases removed from V and 3 bases from J, the gap between germline ends came to 26 bases. Germline-derived CDR1 and CDR2 are SGHRS and YFSETQ. CDR3 length: 19 amino acids. CDR3 DNA sequence: TGCGCCAGCAGTGTCACATCATCATCCAGACAGAGGGACACCGGGGAGCTGTTTTTT. Translated: CASSVTSSSRQRDTGELFF.

This clone was picked up a small number of times. The chain couples TRBV6-1 to TRBJ2-7, with 7 bases matching TRBD1. Germline lookup yields CDR1 MNHNS and CDR2 SASEGT. With 7 bases clipped from V and 5 bases from J, the junction kept 5 bases outside the gene matches. The CDR3 loop spans 12 amino acids. The CDR3 spells CASTLTGHEQYF. The CDR3 DNA is TGTGCCAGCACCCTGACAGGGCACGAGCAGTACTTC.

The chain recombines TRBV11-2 with TRBJ1-2; D is unclear. V was shortened by 1 base and J by 3 bases, with 9 bases between the two germline ends. This CDR3 contains 14 residues. The germline V gene has CDR1 SGHAT and CDR2 FQNNGV. CDR3 DNA sequence: TGTGCCAGCAGCTTAGTTGGCGGCGACTATGGCTACACCTTC. Translating it yields CASSLVGGDYGYTF.

This clone was seen once. The chain is built from TRBV28 and TRBJ1-2; D is unresolved. Germline assignment: CDR1 MDHEN and CDR2 SYDVKM. The CDR3 runs to 9 residues. Trimming took off 8 bases at V and 5 bases at J, with 3 bases between the two ends. CDR3: CASGYGYTF. The CDR3 DNA follows: TGTGCCAGCGGGTATGGCTACACCTTC.

This chain links TRBV4-2 with TRBJ2-3; 10 bases fit TRBD2. CDR1 and CDR2 from the germline V gene are LGHNA and YNFKEQ. This CDR3 spans 18 amino acids. The junction had 13 bases not matched to a gene; V was cut back by 1 base and J by 6 bases. Here the CDR3 reads CASSQGAGGRLGRDTQYF. The DNA for the CDR3 is TGTGCCAGCAGCCAAGGAGCGGGGGGGCGATTAGGGAGGGATACGCAGTATTTT.

The V gene is TRBV7-9, the J gene TRBJ1-6; TRBD1 aligns across 11 bases. The CDR3 is 15 residues long. The trim removed 4 bases at V and 10 bases at J, leaving 6 bases unmatched. Germline V gene data show CDR1 as SEHNR and CDR2 as FQNEAQ (reference sequence). The CDR3 DNA follows: TGTGCCAGCAGCTCGGGGACAGGGGGGGACTCACCCCTCCACTTT. This encodes CASSSGTGGDSPLHF.

The rearrangement links TRBV7-2 to TRBJ2-2, with D possibly matching TRBD1 (5 bases). This CDR3 region has 16 residues. Trimming took 5 bases from V and 2 from J, leaving 15 bases between them. Germline CDR1 reads SGHTA; CDR2 reads FQGNSA. Here the CDR3 DNA reads TGTGCCAGCAGCATTTTTCAGGGTGTAAACACCGGGGAGCTGTTTTTT. Its translation is CASSIFQGVNTGELFF.

This clone was found a few times. This chain connects TRBV30 to TRBJ1-1, with D maybe TRBD1 (5 bases). From germline, CDR1 is GTSNPN and CDR2 SVGIG (reference sequence). V dropped 3 bases and J dropped 2 bases, with 16 bases sitting between them. The CDR3 runs to 15 residues. CDR3 residues: CAWRSPGTGNTEAFF. In DNA, the CDR3 is TGTGCCTGGAGAAGTCCGGGGACGGGTAACACTGAAGCTTTCTTT.

This chain joins TRBV18 and TRBJ1-1, with D unresolved. CDR1 and CDR2 from the germline V gene are KGHSH and LQKENI. V lost 2 bases to trimming and J lost 4 bases, with 8 bases between them. The CDR3 is 13 residues long. The CDR3 DNA follows: TGTGCCAGCTCACCAATCGGGCTCACTGAAGCTTTCTTT. It specifies CASSPIGLTEAFF.

This clone occurred once. The V gene is TRBV5-4, the J gene TRBJ2-7; no clear D gene. This CDR3 contains 14 residues. Trimming removed 0 bases at V and 3 bases at J, with 10 bases between. Germline CDR1 is SGHNT and CDR2 is YYREEE (reference sequence). The CDR3 coding sequence is TGTGCCAGCAGCTTGGCTGGCCAGTACTACGAGCAGTACTTC. Translating it yields CASSLAGQYYEQYF.

This clone was seen at least ten times. The rearrangement joins TRBV7-9 to TRBJ1-2, with D possibly matching TRBD1 (5 bases). The CDR3 covers 13 residues. Germline assignment: CDR1 SEHNR and CDR2 FQNEAQ (reference sequence). V lost 1 base to trimming and J lost 7 bases, with 10 bases between them. The CDR3, as DNA: TGTGCCAGCAGCTTAGAGGGGTTAGGTGGCTACACCTTC. Translating it yields CASSLEGLGGYTF.

The chain joins TRBV2 to TRBJ1-1; the D gene is possibly TRBD1 (5 bases). Germline V gives CDR1 SNHLY, CDR2 FYNNEI. The CDR3 spans 14 residues. Trimming cost V 2 bases and J 1 base, with 8 bases left between them. CDR3 bases: TGTGCCAGCAGTGAACAAAGGGGGAACACTGAAGCTTTCTTT. This gives the protein CASSEQRGNTEAFF.

This chain links TRBV2 with TRBJ1-2; D gene uncertain. The germline V gene has CDR1 SNHLY and CDR2 FYNNEI. CDR3 size: 12 residues. V lost 8 bases, J lost 3 bases, and 10 bases lay in between. CDR3 in amino acids: CASSAGYYGYTF. The CDR3 DNA follows: TGTGCCAGCTCGGCGGGGTACTATGGCTACACCTTC.

The table lists this clone with a few counts. The CDR3 DNA reads TGTGCCAGCAGCTCGGACAGGGGCCAGCCCCAGCATTTT. It translates to CASSSDRGQPQHF. This chain joins TRBV7-9 and TRBJ1-5; TRBD1 aligns across 9 bases. J was trimmed by 7 bases and V by 4 bases; bases with no gene match: 2. Germline V gives CDR1 SEHNR, CDR2 FQNEAQ (reference sequence). The CDR3 totals 13 residues.

The chain joins TRBV6-5 to TRBJ1-2; TRBD1 aligns across 10 bases. Germline CDR1 reads MNHEY; CDR2 reads SVGAGI. The CDR3 length is 13 residues. Trimming cost V 4 bases and J 4 bases; bases outside gene matches: 0. CDR3 region: CASSWTGGYGYTF. CDR3 coding DNA: TGTGCCAGCAGTTGGACAGGGGGCTATGGCTACACCTTC.

V usage is TRBV2 and J usage is TRBJ1-2, with a possible D match to TRBD1 (6 bases). Per the germline V gene, CDR1 is SNHLY and CDR2 is FYNNEI. The CDR3 length is 14 residues. V lost 8 bases and J lost 4, with 17 bases in between. The chain's CDR3 is CASDSNRDTYGYTF. The CDR3 nucleotides read TGTGCCAGCGATTCGAACCGGGACACCTATGGCTACACCTTC.

V and J are TRBV7-8 and TRBJ2-1; maybe TRBD1 (6 bases). The ends were cut back, 3 bases at V and 0 bases at J, with 12 bases in the middle. The CDR3 has 16 residues. CDR1 and CDR2 (germline): SGHVS, FQNEAQ. CDR3 region: CASSLGAVSSYNEQFF. CDR3 DNA: TGTGCCAGCAGCTTGGGGGCGGTGAGCTCCTACAATGAGCAGTTCTTC.

The chain couples TRBV7-2 to TRBJ1-1; 9 nucleotides align to TRBD1. This CDR3 region has 15 residues. After removal of 7 bases from V and 1 base from J, the junction contained 7 bases not matched to a gene. Germline loops: CDR1 SGHTA, CDR2 FQGNSA. CDR3 amino acids: CASNVIQGANTEAFF. CDR3 in DNA: TGTGCCAGCAACGTTATACAGGGGGCGAACACTGAAGCTTTCTTT.